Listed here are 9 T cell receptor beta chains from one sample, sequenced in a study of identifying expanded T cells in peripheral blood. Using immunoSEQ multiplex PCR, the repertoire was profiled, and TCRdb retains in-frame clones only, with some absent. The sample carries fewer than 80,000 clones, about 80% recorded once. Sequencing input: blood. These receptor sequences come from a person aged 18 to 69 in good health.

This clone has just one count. The CDR3 reads CASSHRGSYNEQFF. The CDR3 DNA is TGTGCCAGTAGCCACAGGGGCTCCTACAATGAGCAGTTCTTC. The V gene is TRBV19, the J gene TRBJ2-1; 7 bases agree with TRBD1. This CDR3 contains 14 residues. Germline V gene lookup returns CDR1 LNHDA and CDR2 SQIVND (reference sequence). After removal of 6 bases from V and 0 bases from J, the junction contained 2 bases not matched to a gene. Looking up the rest from reference TRBV19 and TRBJ2-1 gives the full variable domain: DGGITQSPKYLFRKEGQNVTLSCEQNLNHDAMYWYRQDPGQGLRLIYYSQIVNDFQKGDIAEGYSVSREKKESFPLTVTSAQKNPTAFYLCASSHRGSYNEQFFGPGTRLTVL.

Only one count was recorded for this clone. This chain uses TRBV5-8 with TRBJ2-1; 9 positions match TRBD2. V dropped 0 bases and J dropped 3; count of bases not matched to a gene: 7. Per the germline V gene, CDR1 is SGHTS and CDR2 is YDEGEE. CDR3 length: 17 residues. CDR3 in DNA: TGTGCCAGCAGCTTGGATTCTAGCGGGGTCTTCTACAATGAGCAGTTCTTC. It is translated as CASSLDSSGVFYNEQFF.

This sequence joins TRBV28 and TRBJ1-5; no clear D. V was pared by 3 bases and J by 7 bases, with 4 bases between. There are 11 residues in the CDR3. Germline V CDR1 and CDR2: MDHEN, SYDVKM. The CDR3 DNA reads TGTGCCAGCAGTTTTAAGCAGCCCCAGCATTTT. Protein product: CASSFKQPQHF.

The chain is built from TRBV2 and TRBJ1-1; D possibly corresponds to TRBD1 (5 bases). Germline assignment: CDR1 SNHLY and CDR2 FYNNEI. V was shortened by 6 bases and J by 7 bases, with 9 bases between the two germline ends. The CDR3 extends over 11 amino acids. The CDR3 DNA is TGTGCCAGCAGGCTTGACAGTGAAGCTTTCTTT. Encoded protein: CASRLDSEAFF. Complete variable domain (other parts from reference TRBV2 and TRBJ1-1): EPEVTQTPSHQVTQMGQEVILRCVPISNHLYFYWYRQILGQKVEFLVSFYNNEISEKSEIFDDQFSVERPDGSNFTLKIRSTKLEDSAMYFCASRLDSEAFFGQGTRLTVV.

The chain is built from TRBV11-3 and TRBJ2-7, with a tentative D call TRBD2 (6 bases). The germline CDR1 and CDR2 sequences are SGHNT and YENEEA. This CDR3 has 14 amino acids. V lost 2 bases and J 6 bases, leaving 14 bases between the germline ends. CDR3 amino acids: CASSLRLERVEQYF. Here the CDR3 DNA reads TGTGCCAGCAGCTTAAGACTAGAGAGGGTCGAGCAGTACTTC.

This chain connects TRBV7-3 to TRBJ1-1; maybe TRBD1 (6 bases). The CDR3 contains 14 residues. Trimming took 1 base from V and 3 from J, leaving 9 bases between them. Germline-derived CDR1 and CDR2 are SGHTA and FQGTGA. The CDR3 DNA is TGTGCCAGCAGCTTAAAGGGGGGGCACACTGAAGCTTTCTTT. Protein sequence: CASSLKGGHTEAFF.

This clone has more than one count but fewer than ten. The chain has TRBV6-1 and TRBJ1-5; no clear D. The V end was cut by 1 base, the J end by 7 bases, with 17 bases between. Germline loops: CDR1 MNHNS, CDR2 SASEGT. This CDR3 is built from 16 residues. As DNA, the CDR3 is TGTGCCAGCAGTGAAGTAGGAGATAGAGGTTGGCAGCCCCAGCATTTT. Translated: CASSEVGDRGWQPQHF.

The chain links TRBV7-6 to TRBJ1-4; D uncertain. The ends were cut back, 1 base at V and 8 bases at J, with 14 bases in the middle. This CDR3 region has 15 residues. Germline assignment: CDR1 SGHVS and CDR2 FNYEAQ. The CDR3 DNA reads TGTGCCAGCAGCTTAGAGCCCGAAGGACGGGAAAAACTGTTTTTT. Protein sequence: CASSLEPEGREKLFF.

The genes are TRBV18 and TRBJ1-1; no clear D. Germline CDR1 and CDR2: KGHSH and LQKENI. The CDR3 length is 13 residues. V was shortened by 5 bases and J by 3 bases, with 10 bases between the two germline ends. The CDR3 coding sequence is TGTGCCAGCTCATTTGAACAAGACACTGAAGCTTTCTTT. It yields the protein CASSFEQDTEAFF.